One and the same sample provided the 8 T cell receptor beta chains below, sequenced in a study of OX40 agonist ivuxolimab in advanced cancers. Some clones are missing from TCRdb's copy, which holds only in-frame ones; the method was immunoSEQ multiplex PCR. The sample includes roughly 70,000 clones, 85% of them seen just once. The material was CD4+ or CD8+ T cells sorted from blood, obtained in a trial of the OX40 agonist ivuxolimab. Receptors were obtained from an adult with an advanced solid tumor such as melanoma, head and neck, liver or kidney cancer.

The chain employs TRBV19 and TRBJ2-7; D is ambiguous. V lost 7 bases to trimming and J lost 4 bases, with 14 bases between them. CDR1 is LNHDA and CDR2 is SQIVND in the germline V gene (reference sequence). CDR3 length equals 13 residues. The CDR3 coding sequence is TGTGCCAGTACTAACGTCCATGGGTACGAGCAGTACTTC. Residues: CASTNVHGYEQYF. Full variable domain (outside the CDR3, taken from reference TRBV19 and TRBJ2-7): DGGITQSPKYLFRKEGQNVTLSCEQNLNHDAMYWYRQDPGQGLRLIYYSQIVNDFQKGDIAEGYSVSREKKESFPLTVTSAQKNPTAFYLCASTNVHGYEQYFGPGTRLTVT.

This clone has a single count. This chain joins TRBV5-1 and TRBJ2-7; TRBD1 aligns across 7 bases. Per the germline V gene, CDR1 is SGHRS and CDR2 is YFSETQ. J lost 1 base, V lost 3 bases, and 4 bases had no gene match. The CDR3 is 14 amino acids. CDR3 nucleotides: TGCGCCAGCAGCTGGGACAGTGGGTCCTACGAGCAGTACTTC. This sequence encodes CASSWDSGSYEQYF.

The chain is built from TRBV5-4 and TRBJ1-1, with 9 bases that match TRBD1. The CDR3 is 15 residues long. The V gene end was trimmed by 5 bases and the J gene end by 5 bases; junction bases not matched to a gene: 10. The germline gives CDR1 SGHNT, CDR2 YYREEE (reference sequence). In nucleotides, the CDR3 is TGTGCCAGCAGTTCATCCGGGACAGGGAGGACTGAAGCTTTCTTT. Protein product: CASSSSGTGRTEAFF.

This clone showed up just a few times. The chain couples TRBV11-2 to TRBJ1-1; D remains ambiguous. The V gene's germline CDR1 is SGHAT and CDR2 FQNNGV. The CDR3 extends over 12 amino acids. V lost 3 bases to trimming and J lost 5 bases, with 7 bases between them. The CDR3 loop reads CASSLVGTEAFF. CDR3 in DNA: TGTGCCAGCAGCTTGGTAGGAACTGAAGCTTTCTTT.

V and J are TRBV10-3 and TRBJ1-5; D not certain. V lost 5 bases to trimming and J lost 4 bases, with 9 bases between them. The CDR3 runs to 13 residues. Germline CDR1 ENHRY, CDR2 SYGVKD. Written as DNA, the CDR3 is TGTGCCATCAGTCAGGCAGGTAATCAGCCCCAGCATTTT. Protein product: CAISQAGNQPQHF.

This chain connects TRBV10-1 to TRBJ2-1, with a weak D call TRBD2 (6 bases). The V and J ends lost 0 bases and 15 bases respectively, with 12 bases between them. The CDR3 spans 12 residues. CDR1 and CDR2 from the germline V gene are WNHNN and SYGVQD (reference sequence). CDR3 residues: CASSESMGRLFF. In DNA form, the CDR3 reads TGCGCCAGCAGTGAGTCAATGGGGAGGCTGTTCTTC.

This rearrangement joins TRBV9 to TRBJ2-3; 13 positions match TRBD2. The germline V gene encodes CDR1 SGDLS and CDR2 YYNGEE. V was clipped by 4 bases and J by 4 bases; unmatched bases: 6. This CDR3 is built from 16 residues. The CDR3 sequence is CASSFRTSGGSDTQYF. For the CDR3, the DNA is TGTGCCAGCAGCTTCCGGACTAGCGGGGGTTCAGATACGCAGTATTTT.

This chain connects TRBV18 to TRBJ1-3; 7 bases are shared with TRBD1. V was pared by 5 bases and J by 3 bases, with 4 bases of the junction left unmatched. CDR1 is KGHSH, CDR2 LQKENI, per germline. CDR3 length: 14 residues. CDR3 bases: TGTGCCAGCTCAACGACAGGGTTTGGAAACACCATATATTTT. Its protein is CASSTTGFGNTIYF. Looking up the rest from reference TRBV18 and TRBJ1-3 gives the full variable domain: NAGVMQNPRHLVRRRGQEARLRCSPMKGHSHVYWYRQLPEEGLKFMVYLQKENIIDESGMPKERFSAEFPKEGPSILRIQQVVRGDSAAYFCASSTTGFGNTIYFGEGSWLTVV.